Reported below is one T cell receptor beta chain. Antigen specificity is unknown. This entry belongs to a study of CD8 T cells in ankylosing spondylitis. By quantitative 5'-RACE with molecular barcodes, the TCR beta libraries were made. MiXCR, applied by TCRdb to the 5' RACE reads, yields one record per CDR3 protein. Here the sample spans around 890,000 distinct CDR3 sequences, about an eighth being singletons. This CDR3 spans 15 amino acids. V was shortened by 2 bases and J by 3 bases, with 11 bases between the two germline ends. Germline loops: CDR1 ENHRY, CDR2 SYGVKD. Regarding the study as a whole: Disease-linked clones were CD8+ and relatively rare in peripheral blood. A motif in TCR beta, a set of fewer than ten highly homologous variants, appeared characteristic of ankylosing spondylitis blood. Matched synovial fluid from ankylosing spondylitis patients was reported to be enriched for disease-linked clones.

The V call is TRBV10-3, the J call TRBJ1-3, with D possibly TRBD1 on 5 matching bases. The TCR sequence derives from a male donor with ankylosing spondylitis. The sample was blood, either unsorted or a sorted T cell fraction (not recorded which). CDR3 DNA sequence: TGTGCCATCAGTGAGCACCGGGGCATTGGAAACACCATATATTTT. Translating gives CAISEHRGIGNTIYF.